These 3 T cell receptor beta chains were all obtained from the same sample, sequenced in a study of OX40 agonist ivuxolimab in advanced cancers. Only in-frame clones appear in the TCRdb table, and some are missing; sequencing was by immunoSEQ multiplex PCR. The table has about 100,000 clones, roughly 80% seen once; the top ten hold approximately 5.5%. Source: CD4+ or CD8+ T cells sorted from blood, taken in a trial of the OX40 agonist ivuxolimab. Receptor source: an adult with an advanced solid tumor such as melanoma, head and neck, liver or kidney cancer.

The CDR3 DNA follows: TGTGCCAGCAGCTCCGGGACAGGGCTTTACTATGGCTACACCTTC. Its protein is CASSSGTGLYYGYTF. The V gene is TRBV5-6, the J gene TRBJ1-2; 9 bases agree with TRBD1. Germline CDR1 is SGHDT and CDR2 is YYEEEE. V trimming: 3 bases; J trimming: 3 bases; junction bases outside the gene matches: 6. This CDR3 region has 15 residues.

This clone was seen just once. The chain recombines TRBV5-1 with TRBJ2-4, with TRBD2 matching over 13 bases. The CDR3 is 20 residues long. V trimming: 3 bases; J trimming: 1 base; junction bases outside the gene matches: 13. Germline loops: CDR1 SGHRS, CDR2 YFSETQ. The DNA of the CDR3 is TGCGCCAGCAGCTGGGGACTAGCGGGGACGCAAGAATGGGCCAAAAACATTCAGTACTTC. Protein product: CASSWGLAGTQEWAKNIQYF. The full variable domain, its missing parts supplied by reference TRBV5-1 and TRBJ2-4, is KAGVTQTPRYLIKTRGQQVTLSCSPISGHRSVSWYQQTPGQGLQFLFEYFSETQRNKGNFPGRFSGRQFSNSRSEMNVSTLELGDSALYLCASSWGLAGTQEWAKNIQYFGAGTRLSVL.

The rearrangement joins TRBV5-8 to TRBJ1-2, with TRBD1 as a possible D gene (5 bases). Trimming removed 3 bases from V and 4 bases from J, with 10 bases in between. CDR3 length: 13 amino acids. The germline V gene encodes CDR1 SGHTS and CDR2 YDEGEE. The CDR3 DNA reads as TGTGCCAGCAGCTCAGGGCTTCTCTATGGCTACACCTTC. It is translated as CASSSGLLYGYTF. The variable domain in full, completed from reference TRBV5-8 and TRBJ1-2, reads EAGVTQSPTHLIKTRGQQATLRCSPISGHTSVYWYQQALGLGLQFLLWYDEGEERNRGNFPPRFSGRQFPNYSSELNVNALELEDSALYLCASSSGLLYGYTFGSGTRLTVV.